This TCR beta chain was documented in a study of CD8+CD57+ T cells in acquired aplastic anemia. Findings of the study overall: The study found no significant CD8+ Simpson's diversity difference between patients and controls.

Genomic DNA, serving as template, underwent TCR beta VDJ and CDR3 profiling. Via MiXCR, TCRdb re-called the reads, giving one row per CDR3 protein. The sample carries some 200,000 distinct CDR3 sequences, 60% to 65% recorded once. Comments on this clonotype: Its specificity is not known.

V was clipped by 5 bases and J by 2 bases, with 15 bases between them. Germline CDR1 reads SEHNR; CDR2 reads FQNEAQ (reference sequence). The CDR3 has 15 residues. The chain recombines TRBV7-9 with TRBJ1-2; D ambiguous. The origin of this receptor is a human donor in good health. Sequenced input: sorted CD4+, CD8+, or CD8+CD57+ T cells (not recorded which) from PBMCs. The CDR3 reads CASSPGAAANYGYTF. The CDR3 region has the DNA TGTGCCAGCAGCCCTGGAGCCGCTGCGAACTATGGCTACACCTTC. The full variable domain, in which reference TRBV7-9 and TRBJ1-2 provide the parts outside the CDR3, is DTGVSQNPRHKITKRGQNVTFRCDPISEHNRLYWYRQTLGQGPEFLTYFQNEAQLEKSRLLSDRFSAERPKGSFSTLEIQRTEQGDSAMYLCASSPGAAANYGYTFGSGTRLTVV.